This T cell receptor (beta chain) originates from a study of T cell responses to AZD1222 COVID-19 vaccine (dated by TCRdb to 2020 to 2022). Regarding the complete study: AZD1222 recipients whose second dose came at about 4 weeks and those whose second dose came at about 12 weeks were combined into one group, since spike-specific TCR depth and breadth did not differ between the two schedules. Trial participants were enrolled by age into 18-55, 56-69 and 70-plus year subgroups, with around 150, 28 and 57 TCR-sequenced participants respectively. TCR sequencing covered fewer than 250 trial participants: 207 given two doses of AZD1222 and around 25 given two doses of MenACWY control vaccine.

The CDR3 spans 16 residues, from the cysteine through the phenylalanine. The entry retains the CDR3 DNA only, 48 bases that are in frame from base 1. The germline V gene sets CDR1 to SGHAT and CDR2 to FQNNGV. What the study reported, not specific to this receptor: Only a handful of AZD1222 recipients were SARS-CoV-2 seropositive at baseline, limiting conclusions about previously exposed vaccinees. Reportedly, almost half of the unique spike-specific TCRs recognized epitopes lying outside the regions that are mutated in the B.1.351 and B.1.1.7 variants. After two AZD1222 doses, both the breadth and the depth of spike-specific TCRs were significantly higher than at day 0 and than in MenACWY recipients. Vaccine-associated CD4 TCRs spanned the whole spike protein, with dominant responses in regions 160-218 and 743-854. Most participants were white British and females outnumbered males, and the authors suggested that clonal diversity may have been underestimated. In the small 56-69-year group, the increase in depth fell short of significance, most likely because of low power. Because no day 14 peak-response samples were available, the repertoires could be characterized only after the peak T cell response.

The time point label, read with the paper, signifies: baseline before first vaccination. The vaccinee samples were drawn from two UK trials, COV001 and COV002, one of which was a single-blind randomized controlled phase 2/3 trial testing AZD1222 (ChAdOx1 nCoV-19) in healthy adults. For TCRbeta chain sequencing, PBMC samples from trial participants were taken at day 0 and at day 28 after the second dose. The CDR3 regions of human TCRbeta chains were analyzed by immunosequencing. The study's processing was this. TCRs in the repertoires were matched against a reference library of SARS-CoV-2-specific TCRs that had been generated with the MIRA antigen-specificity platform. Breadth was defined as the fraction of unique TCRs that were SARS-CoV-2-associated. Depth was defined as the fraction of total T cells that were SARS-CoV-2-associated. Using the MIRA data, each spike-specific TCR was mapped to the spike region that the TCR reacts to and placed in a CD4 or CD8 class. Log10-transformed breadth and depth values were compared by one-way ANOVA with Sidak's multiple comparisons tests. TCRdb provides this immuneACCESS table in a form limited to in-frame rearrangements. Some clones are lacking; in checked studies, under half of them reflect an unresolved V gene, and why the rest are absent is not known. That table is the source of V, J and clone size, and D and trimming were worked out from the DNA. The sample table shows tens of thousands of clones, and over 65% are seen once. Approximately 6.3% of the sample lies in the top ten.

On this clone: It lacks a known antigen. Mismatch with germline at one junction end may stem from a read error.

This receptor chain uses TRBV11-2 and TRBJ1-1; matching of 5 bases hints at TRBD1 as the D gene. The sequencing here drew on peripheral blood, taken on day 0 of AZD1222 vaccination. The receptor comes from an adult in good health. The DNA sequence reads TGTGCCAGCAGCTTAGTGGCAGGGCTAATGAACACTAAAGCTTTCTTT. This codes for CASSLVAGLMNTKAFF.